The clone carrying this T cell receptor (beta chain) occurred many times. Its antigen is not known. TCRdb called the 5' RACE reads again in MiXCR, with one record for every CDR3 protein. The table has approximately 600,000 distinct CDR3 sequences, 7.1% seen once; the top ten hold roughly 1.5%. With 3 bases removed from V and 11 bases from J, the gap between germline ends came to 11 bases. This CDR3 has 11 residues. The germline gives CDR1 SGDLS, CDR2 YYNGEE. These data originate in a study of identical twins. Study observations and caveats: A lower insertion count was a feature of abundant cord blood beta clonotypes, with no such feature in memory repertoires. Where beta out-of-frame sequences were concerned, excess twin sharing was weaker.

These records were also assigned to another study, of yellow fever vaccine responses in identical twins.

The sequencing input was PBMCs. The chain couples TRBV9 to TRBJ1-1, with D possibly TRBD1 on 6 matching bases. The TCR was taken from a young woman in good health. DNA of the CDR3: TGTGCCAGCAGCGGGGGGAGGGGGGCTTTCTTT. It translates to CASSGGRGAFF. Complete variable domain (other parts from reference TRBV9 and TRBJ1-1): DSGVTQTPKHLITATGQRVTLRCSPRSGDLSVYWYQQSLDQGLQFLIQYYNGEERAKGNILERFSAQQFPDLHSELNLSSLELGDSALYFCASSGGRGAFFGQGTRLTVV.